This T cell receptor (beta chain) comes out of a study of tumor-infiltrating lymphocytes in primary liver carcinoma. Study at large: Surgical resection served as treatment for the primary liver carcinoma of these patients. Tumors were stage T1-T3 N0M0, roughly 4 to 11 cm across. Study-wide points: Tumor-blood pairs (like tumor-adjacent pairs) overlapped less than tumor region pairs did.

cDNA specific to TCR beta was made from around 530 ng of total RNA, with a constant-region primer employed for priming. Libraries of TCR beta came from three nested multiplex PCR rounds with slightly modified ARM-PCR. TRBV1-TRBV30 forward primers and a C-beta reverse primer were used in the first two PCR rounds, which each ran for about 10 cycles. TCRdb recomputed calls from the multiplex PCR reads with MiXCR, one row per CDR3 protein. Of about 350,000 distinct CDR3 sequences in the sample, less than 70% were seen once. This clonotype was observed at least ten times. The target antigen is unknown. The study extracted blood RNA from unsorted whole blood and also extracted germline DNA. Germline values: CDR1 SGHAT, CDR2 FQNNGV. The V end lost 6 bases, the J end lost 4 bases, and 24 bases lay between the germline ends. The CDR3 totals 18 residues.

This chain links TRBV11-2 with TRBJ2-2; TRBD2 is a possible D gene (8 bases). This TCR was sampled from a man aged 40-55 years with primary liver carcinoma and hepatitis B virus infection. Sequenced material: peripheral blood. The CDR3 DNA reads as TGTGCCAGCAGTCGCACAGGGGCCCGGGAGGGGGTCACCGGGGAGCTGTTTTTT. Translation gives CASSRTGAREGVTGELFF.